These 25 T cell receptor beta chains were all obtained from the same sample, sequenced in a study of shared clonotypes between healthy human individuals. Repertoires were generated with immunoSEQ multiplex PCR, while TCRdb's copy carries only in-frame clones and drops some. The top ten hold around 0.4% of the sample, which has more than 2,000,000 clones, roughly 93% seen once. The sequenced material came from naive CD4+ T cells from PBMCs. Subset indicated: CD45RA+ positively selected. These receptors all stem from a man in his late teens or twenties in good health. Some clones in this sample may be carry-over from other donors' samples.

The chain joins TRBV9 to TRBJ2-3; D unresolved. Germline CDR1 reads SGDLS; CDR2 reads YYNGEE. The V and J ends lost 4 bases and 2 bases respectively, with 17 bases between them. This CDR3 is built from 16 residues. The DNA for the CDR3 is TGTGCCAGCAGCCCCCTTTCCCGTAAGAACACAGATACGCAGTATTTT. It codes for CASSPLSRKNTDTQYF.

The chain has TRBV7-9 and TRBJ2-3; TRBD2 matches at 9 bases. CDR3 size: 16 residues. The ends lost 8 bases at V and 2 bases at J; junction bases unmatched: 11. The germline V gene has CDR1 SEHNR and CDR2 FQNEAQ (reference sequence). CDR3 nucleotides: TGTGCCAGCGTATCTCGGGCTAGCGGGGACACAGATACGCAGTATTTT. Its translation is CASVSRASGDTDTQYF.

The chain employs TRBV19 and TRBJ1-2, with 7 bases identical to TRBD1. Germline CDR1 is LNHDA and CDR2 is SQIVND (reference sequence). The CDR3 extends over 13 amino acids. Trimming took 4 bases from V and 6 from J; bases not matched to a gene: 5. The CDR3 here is CASSRETGNGYTF. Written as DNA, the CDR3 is TGTGCCAGTAGTAGGGAGACAGGGAATGGCTACACCTTC.

CDR3 nucleotide sequence: TGTGCCAGCAGTTATCATCGCACAGATACGCAGTATTTT. It encodes CASSYHRTDTQYF. The V and J genes are TRBV28 and TRBJ2-3; D remains unclear. The V gene lost 4 bases and the J gene lost 1 base, with 6 bases spanning the gap. The CDR3 is 13 amino acids. Looked up from germline, CDR1 is MDHEN and CDR2 is SYDVKM.

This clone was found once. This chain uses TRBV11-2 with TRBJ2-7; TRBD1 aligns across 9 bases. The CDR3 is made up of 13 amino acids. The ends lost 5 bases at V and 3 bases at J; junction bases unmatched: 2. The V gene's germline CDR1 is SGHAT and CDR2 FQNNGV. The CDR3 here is CASSRGQGYEQYF. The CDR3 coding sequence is TGTGCCAGCAGCCGGGGACAGGGCTACGAGCAGTACTTC.

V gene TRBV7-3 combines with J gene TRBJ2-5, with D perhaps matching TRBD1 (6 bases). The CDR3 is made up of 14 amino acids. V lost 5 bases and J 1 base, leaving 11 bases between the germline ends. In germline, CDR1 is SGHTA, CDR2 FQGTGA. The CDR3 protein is CASSPMGAQETQYF. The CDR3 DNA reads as TGTGCCAGCAGCCCGATGGGGGCCCAAGAGACCCAGTACTTC.

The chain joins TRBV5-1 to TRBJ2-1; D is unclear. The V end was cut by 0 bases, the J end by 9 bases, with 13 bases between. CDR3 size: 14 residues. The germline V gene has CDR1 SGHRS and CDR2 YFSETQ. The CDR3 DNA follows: TGCGCCAGCAGCTTGGATTTGGGTACGGGTGAGCAGTTCTTC. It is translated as CASSLDLGTGEQFF.

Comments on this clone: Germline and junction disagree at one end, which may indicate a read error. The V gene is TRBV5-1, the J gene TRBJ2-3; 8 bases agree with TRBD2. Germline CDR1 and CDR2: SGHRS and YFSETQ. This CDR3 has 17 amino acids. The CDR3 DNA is TGCGCCAGTAGCTCTGGGATTCTAGCGGGCCTCACAGATACGCAGTATTTT. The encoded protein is CASSSGILAGLTDTQYF.

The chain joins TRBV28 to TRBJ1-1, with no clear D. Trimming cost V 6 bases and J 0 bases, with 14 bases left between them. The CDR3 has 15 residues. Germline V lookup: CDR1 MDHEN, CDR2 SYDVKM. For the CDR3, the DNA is TGTGCCAGCAGCCCCCCGAGGACGGTGAACACTGAAGCTTTCTTT. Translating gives CASSPPRTVNTEAFF.

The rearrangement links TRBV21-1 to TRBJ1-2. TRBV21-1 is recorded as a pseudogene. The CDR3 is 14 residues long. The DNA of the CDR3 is TGTGCCAGCAGCCAAATTCCGGACGGCTATGGCTACACCTTC. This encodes CASSQIPDGYGYTF.

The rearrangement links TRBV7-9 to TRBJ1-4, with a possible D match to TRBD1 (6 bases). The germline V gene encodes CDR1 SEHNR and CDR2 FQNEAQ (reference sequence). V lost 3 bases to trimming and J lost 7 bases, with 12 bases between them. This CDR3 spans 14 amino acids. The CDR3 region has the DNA TGTGCCAGCAGCTTGGGGGCGCCGGGTGAAAAACTGTTTTTT. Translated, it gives CASSLGAPGEKLFF. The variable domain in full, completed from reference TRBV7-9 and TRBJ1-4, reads DTGVSQNPRHKITKRGQNVTFRCDPISEHNRLYWYRQTLGQGPEFLTYFQNEAQLEKSRLLSDRFSAERPKGSFSTLEIQRTEQGDSAMYLCASSLGAPGEKLFFGSGTQLSVL.

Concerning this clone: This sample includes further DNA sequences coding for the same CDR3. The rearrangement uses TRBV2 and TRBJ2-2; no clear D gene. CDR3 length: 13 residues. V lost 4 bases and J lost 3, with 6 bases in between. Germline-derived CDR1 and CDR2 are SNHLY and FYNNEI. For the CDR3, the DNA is TGTGCCAGCAGTGCGGGCTACACCGGGGAGCTGTTTTTT. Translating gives CASSAGYTGELFF.

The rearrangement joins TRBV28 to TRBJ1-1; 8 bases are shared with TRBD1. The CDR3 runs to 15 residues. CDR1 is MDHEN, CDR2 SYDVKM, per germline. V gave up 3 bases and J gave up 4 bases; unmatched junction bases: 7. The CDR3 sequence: CASSFLTGGGTEAFF. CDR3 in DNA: TGTGCCAGCAGTTTCCTCACAGGGGGTGGCACTGAAGCTTTCTTT.

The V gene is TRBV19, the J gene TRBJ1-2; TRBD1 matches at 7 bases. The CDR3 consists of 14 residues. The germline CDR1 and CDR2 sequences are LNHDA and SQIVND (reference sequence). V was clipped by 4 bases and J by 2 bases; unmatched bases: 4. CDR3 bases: TGTGCCAGTAGTACCCGGGACAGAAACTATGGCTACACCTTC. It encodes CASSTRDRNYGYTF. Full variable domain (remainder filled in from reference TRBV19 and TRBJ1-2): DGGITQSPKYLFRKEGQNVTLSCEQNLNHDAMYWYRQDPGQGLRLIYYSQIVNDFQKGDIAEGYSVSREKKESFPLTVTSAQKNPTAFYLCASSTRDRNYGYTFGSGTRLTVV.

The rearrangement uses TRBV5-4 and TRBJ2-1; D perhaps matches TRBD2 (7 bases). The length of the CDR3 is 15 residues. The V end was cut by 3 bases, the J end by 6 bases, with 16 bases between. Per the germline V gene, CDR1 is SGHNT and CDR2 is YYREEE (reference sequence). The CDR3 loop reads CASSSLLGGANEQFF. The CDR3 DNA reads TGTGCCAGCAGCTCTTTACTAGGGGGGGCCAATGAGCAGTTCTTC. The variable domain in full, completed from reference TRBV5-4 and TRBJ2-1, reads ETGVTQSPTHLIKTRGQQVTLRCSSQSGHNTVSWYQQALGQGPQFIFQYYREEENGRGNFPPRFSGLQFPNYSSELNVNALELDDSALYLCASSSLLGGANEQFFGPGTRLTVL.

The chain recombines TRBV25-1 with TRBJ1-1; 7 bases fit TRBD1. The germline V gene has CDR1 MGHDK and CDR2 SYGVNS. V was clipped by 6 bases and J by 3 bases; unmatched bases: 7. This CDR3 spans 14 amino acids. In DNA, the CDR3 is TGTGCCAGCAGCAAACAGGGGTGGGACACTGAAGCTTTCTTT. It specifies CASSKQGWDTEAFF.

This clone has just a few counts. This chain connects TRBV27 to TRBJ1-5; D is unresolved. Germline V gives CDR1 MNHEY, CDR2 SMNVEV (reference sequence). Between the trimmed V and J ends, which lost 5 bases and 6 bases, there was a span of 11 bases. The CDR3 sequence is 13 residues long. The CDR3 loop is CASSLLWSQPQHF. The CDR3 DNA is TGTGCCAGCAGTCTACTATGGAGTCAGCCCCAGCATTTT.

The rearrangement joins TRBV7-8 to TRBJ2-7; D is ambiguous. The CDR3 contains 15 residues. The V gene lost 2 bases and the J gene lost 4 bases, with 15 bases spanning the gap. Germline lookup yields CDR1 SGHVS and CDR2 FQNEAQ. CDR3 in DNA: TGTGCCAGCAGCTTATCGGATAACCCTGGGTACGAGCAGTACTTC. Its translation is CASSLSDNPGYEQYF.

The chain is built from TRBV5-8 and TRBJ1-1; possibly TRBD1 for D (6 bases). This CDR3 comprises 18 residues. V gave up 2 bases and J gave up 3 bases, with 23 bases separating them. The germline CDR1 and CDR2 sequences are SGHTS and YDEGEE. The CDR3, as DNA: TGTGCCAGCAGCTTACCCTGGGGGCGGGGGGCGAAGGACACTGAAGCTTTCTTT. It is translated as CASSLPWGRGAKDTEAFF.

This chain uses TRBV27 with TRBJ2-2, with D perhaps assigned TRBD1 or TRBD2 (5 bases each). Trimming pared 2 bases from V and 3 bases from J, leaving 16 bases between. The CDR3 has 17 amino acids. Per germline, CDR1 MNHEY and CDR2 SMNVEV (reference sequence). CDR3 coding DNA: TGTGCCAGCAGTTTAACCCCGGGACGCTTCTACACCGGGGAGCTGTTTTTT. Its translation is CASSLTPGRFYTGELFF.

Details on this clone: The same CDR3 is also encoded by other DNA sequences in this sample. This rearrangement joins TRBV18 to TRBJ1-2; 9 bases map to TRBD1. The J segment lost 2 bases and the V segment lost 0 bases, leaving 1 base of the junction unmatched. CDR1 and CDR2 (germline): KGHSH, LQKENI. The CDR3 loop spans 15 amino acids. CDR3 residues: CASSPPDRGNYGYTF. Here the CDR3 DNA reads TGTGCCAGCTCACCACCGGACAGGGGAAACTATGGCTACACCTTC.

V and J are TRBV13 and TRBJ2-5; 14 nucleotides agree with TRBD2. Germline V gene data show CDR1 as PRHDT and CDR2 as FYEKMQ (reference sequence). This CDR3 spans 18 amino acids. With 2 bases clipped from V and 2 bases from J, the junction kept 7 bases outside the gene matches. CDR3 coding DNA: TGTGCCAGCAGCTTAACCAGACTAGCGGGAGGGCGTCAAGAGACCCAGTACTTC. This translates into CASSLTRLAGGRQETQYF.

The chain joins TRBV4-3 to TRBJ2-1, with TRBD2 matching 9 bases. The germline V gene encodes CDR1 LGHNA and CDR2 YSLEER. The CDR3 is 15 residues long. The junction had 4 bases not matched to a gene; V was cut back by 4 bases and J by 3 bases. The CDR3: CASSRSSGIYNEQFF. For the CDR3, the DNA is TGCGCCAGCAGCCGATCTAGCGGGATCTACAATGAGCAGTTCTTC.

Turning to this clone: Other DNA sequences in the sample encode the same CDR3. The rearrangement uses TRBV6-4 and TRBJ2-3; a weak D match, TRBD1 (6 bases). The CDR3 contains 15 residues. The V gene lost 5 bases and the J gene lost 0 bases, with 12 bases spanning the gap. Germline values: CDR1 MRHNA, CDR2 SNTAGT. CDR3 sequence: CASSPDRTSTDTQYF. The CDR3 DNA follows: TGTGCCAGCAGTCCGGACAGAACTAGCACAGATACGCAGTATTTT.

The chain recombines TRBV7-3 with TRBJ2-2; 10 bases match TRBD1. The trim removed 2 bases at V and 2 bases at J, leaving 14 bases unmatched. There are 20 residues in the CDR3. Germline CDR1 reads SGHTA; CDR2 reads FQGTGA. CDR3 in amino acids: CASSLFHPRTGGLNTGELFF. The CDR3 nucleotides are TGTGCCAGCAGCTTATTCCACCCACGGACAGGGGGGCTTAACACCGGGGAGCTGTTTTTT. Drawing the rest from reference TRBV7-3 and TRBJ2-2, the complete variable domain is GAGVSQTPSNKVTEKGKYVELRCDPISGHTALYWYRQSLGQGPEFLIYFQGTGAADDSGLPNDRFFAVRPEGSVSTLKIQRTERGDSAVYLCASSLFHPRTGGLNTGELFFGEGSRLTVL.